This TCR beta chain was found in a study of T cells in Graves' hyperthyroidism and ophthalmopathy. The study's findings and limits: Blood shared most expanded thyroid clonotypes above 0.001. Separating ophthalmopathy from stable hyperthyroidism was achieved by a 13 V-J model. Ophthalmopathy was identified by the model a median approximately 6.9 months ahead of onset.

Using RNA transcripts as the source, TCR beta CDR3 regions were amplified. Using the HTBI primer set, a first-round RT-PCR was run on the TCR CDR3. TCRdb itself ran the multiplex PCR reads through MiXCR, one entry per CDR3 protein. The table records 500,000 to 600,000 distinct CDR3 sequences, about half of them present only once. Lactation, pregnancy, other autoimmune disease or uncontrolled infection led to exclusion of patients. As regards this clonotype: The antigen is undetermined. Since a much larger clone is just one base distant, this may be a read error.

CDR1 SGHTA and CDR2 FQGTGA come from the germline V gene. V was trimmed by 4 bases and J by 3 bases, leaving 9 bases between them. The CDR3 has 13 amino acids. Sequenced sample: peripheral blood or thyroid tissue (not recorded which). This sequence joins TRBV7-3 and TRBJ1-1; D is ambiguous. This TCR came from an adult woman with Graves' disease, either hyperthyroidism or ophthalmopathy (not recorded which). The CDR3 DNA follows: TGTGCCAGCAGCTCAACATCGGACACTGAAGCTTTCTTT. Its translation is CASSSTSDTEAFF.